One T cell receptor beta chain is described in this entry. It has no known antigen specificity. Base qualities are not recorded, but no much larger clone differs from it by a single base. This sample is part of a study of CD8 T cells in ankylosing spondylitis (dated by TCRdb to 2016 to 2017). As for the study more broadly: The study profiled T cell receptor beta repertoires in healthy donors and ankylosing spondylitis patients to find disease-linked TCR variants. The full study cohort comprised around 23 ankylosing spondylitis patients and some 100 healthy donors. Peripheral blood was sampled, and synovial fluid was also collected from ankylosing spondylitis patients.

Findings and caveats that apply to the study as a whole: The disease-linked clones were reported as significantly enriched in matched synovial fluid samples from ankylosing spondylitis patients. A TCR beta motif made up of several highly homologous amino acid variants appeared to be characteristic of blood from ankylosing spondylitis patients. A CD8+ phenotype was shown by the disease-linked clones, which were found at relatively low frequencies in peripheral blood. Some motif variants were previously reported in synovial fluid and blood of reactive arthritis patients, suggesting common disease-initiation mechanisms.

TCRdb records Illumina HiSeq 2500 as the sequencer. TCR beta libraries were prepared by quantitative 5'-RACE with molecular barcodes. Processing in the source paper ran as follows. A new computational method based on a probabilistic model of VDJ rearrangement was used to identify disease-linked TCR variants. The public reads were reprocessed in TCRdb via fastp at Q25 and MiXCR, keeping in-frame beta chains. Rows with a matching CDR3 protein are joined into one entry that keeps the most common DNA and genes. The V and J calls here are based on TCRdb, not the publication. The sample table shows about 170,000 distinct CDR3 sequences, and approximately 20% are seen once. The ten biggest clones cover under 9% of the sample. This receptor was taken from a male donor with ankylosing spondylitis or in good health (not recorded which). Sequencing was done on a sample of blood, either unsorted or a sorted T cell fraction (not recorded which).

The CDR3 region reads CASSHPGSPNSPLHF. The sequenced DNA: TGCGCCAGCAGCCACCCCGGGAGCCCGAATTCACCCCTCCACTTT. This receptor chain uses TRBV5-1 and TRBJ1-6; too little of a D gene remains to name it. Trimming takes 4 bases from V and 7 bases from J, and the germline ends sit 15 bases apart. Taken from cysteine to phenylalanine, the CDR3 has 15 residues. The retained sequence is limited to the CDR3, 45 bases, with the frame set at the first base. The germline V gene sets CDR1 to SGHRS and CDR2 to YFSETQ.